The entry below gives a single TCR beta chain sequence along with its context. The antigen is undetermined. Treatment here: roughly ten-day PBMC culture with coronavirus spike peptide pools or control peptides (ViraFEST assay). Every well contained more than 1.5 million PBMCs, which were grown with about 10 IU/ml IL-2 and about 10 ug/ml peptide pools. Sequenced with the Oncomine TCR Beta short-read assay was DNA taken from cultured CD4+ T cells. One entry per CDR3 protein results from TCRdb running MiXCR on the PCR reads. Here the sample spans some 11,000 distinct CDR3 sequences, 73% being singletons. The data originate from a study of vaccination and CD4 T cells after COVID-19. In the study overall: Convalescent donors: six male, four female; seven Caucasian, two Asian, one multiracial, two Hispanic.

Study observations and caveats: A median approximately 83% of convalescent patients' SARS-CoV-2-reactive clones emerged only after vaccination.

CDR1 is SGHNT and CDR2 is YYREEE in the germline V gene (reference sequence). The CDR3 extends over 15 amino acids. The V gene end was trimmed by 2 bases and the J gene end by 0 bases; junction bases not matched to a gene: 3. The sequence came from a human donor who had recovered from COVID-19. This rearrangement joins TRBV5-4 to TRBJ2-3; 7 bases fit TRBD2. Input material: CD4+ T cells from blood, cultured in vitro. The DNA of the CDR3 is TGTGCCAGCAGCTTCCTGGGACTAAGCACAGATACGCAGTATTTT. It encodes CASSFLGLSTDTQYF.